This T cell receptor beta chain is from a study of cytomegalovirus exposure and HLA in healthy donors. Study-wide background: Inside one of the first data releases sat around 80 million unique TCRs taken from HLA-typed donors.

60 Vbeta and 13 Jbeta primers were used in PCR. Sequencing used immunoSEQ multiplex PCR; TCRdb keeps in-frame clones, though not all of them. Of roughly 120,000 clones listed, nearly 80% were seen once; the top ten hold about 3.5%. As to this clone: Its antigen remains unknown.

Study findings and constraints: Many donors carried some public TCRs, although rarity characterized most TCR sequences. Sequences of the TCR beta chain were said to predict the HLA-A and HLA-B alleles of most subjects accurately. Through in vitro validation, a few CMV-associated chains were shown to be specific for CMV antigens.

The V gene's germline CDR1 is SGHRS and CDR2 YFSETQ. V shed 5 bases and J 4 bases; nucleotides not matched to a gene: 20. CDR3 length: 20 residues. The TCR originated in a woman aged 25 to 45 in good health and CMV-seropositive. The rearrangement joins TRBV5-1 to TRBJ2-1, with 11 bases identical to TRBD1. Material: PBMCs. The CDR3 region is CASRFGSGQGVSMEYNEQFF. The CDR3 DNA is TGCGCCAGCAGGTTTGGGTCGGGACAGGGGGTGTCTATGGAATACAATGAGCAGTTCTTC.